Below are 20 T cell receptor beta chains sequenced from a single sample in a study of T-cell reconstitution after alpha-beta-depleted transplantation in children. As it was prepared, the TCRbeta library received unique molecular identifiers. TCRdb re-analysed the PCR reads in MiXCR, keeping a single row per CDR3 protein. The sample shows 90,000 to 100,000 distinct CDR3 sequences, 20% to 25% of them seen only once. Sequences were derived from PBMCs, sampled before TCRalphabeta/CD19-depleted stem cell transplant. The receptors shown here come from a boy younger than 10 with acute lymphoblastic leukemia, due to receive a stem cell transplant.

Ten or more counts support this clonotype. The chain carries TRBV5-6 and TRBJ1-2, with a tentative D call TRBD1 (5 bases). The CDR3 consists of 13 residues. Germline V lookup: CDR1 SGHDT, CDR2 YYEEEE. The germline V and J ends were trimmed by 0 bases and 8 bases, with 11 bases remaining between them. The CDR3 reads CASSLAGTEGYTF. CDR3 in DNA: TGTGCCAGCAGCTTGGCCGGGACGGAAGGCTACACCTTC. Using reference TRBV5-6 and TRBJ1-2 for the parts outside the CDR3, the full variable domain is DAGVTQSPTHLIKTRGQQVTLRCSPKSGHDTVSWYQQALGQGPQFIFQYYEEEERQRGNFPDRFSGHQFPNYSSELNVNALLLGDSALYLCASSLAGTEGYTFGSGTRLTVV.

The genes are TRBV28 and TRBJ2-5; possible D gene TRBD2, 6 bases. The V end was cut by 6 bases, the J end by 4 bases, with 12 bases between. Germline CDR1 and CDR2: MDHEN and SYDVKM. CDR3 length: 13 amino acids. The CDR3 protein is CASRGGLGETQYF. DNA for the CDR3: TGTGCCAGCAGGGGGGGACTCGGAGAGACCCAGTACTTC.

This chain connects TRBV29-1 to TRBJ1-6, with TRBD1 matching over 8 bases. This CDR3 spans 15 amino acids. J lost 6 bases, V lost 7 bases, and 11 bases had no gene match. The germline gives CDR1 SQVTM, CDR2 ANQGSEA. In nucleotides, the CDR3 is TGCAGCGCTAGGGGCGGGACAGGCCCTAATTCACCCCTCCACTTT. This encodes CSARGGTGPNSPLHF.

The genes are TRBV30 and TRBJ1-5, with 7 bases fitting TRBD1. V trimming: 2 bases; J trimming: 6 bases; junction bases outside the gene matches: 4. The CDR3 is 13 residues long. CDR1 and CDR2 from the germline V gene are GTSNPN and SVGIG (reference sequence). The CDR3 region is CAWSTDRVQPQHF. Here the CDR3 DNA reads TGTGCCTGGAGTACAGACAGGGTTCAGCCCCAGCATTTT.

The chain recombines TRBV10-3 with TRBJ2-2, with TRBD1 matching 7 bases. Trimming cost V 0 bases and J 6 bases; bases outside gene matches: 4. This CDR3 comprises 15 residues. CDR1 ENHRY and CDR2 SYGVKD come from the germline V gene. CDR3: CAISESRQGAGELFF. The CDR3 DNA reads as TGTGCCATCAGTGAGTCGCGGCAGGGGGCCGGGGAGCTGTTTTTT.

This clonotype was seen more than once but under ten times. The J gene is TRBJ1-1, the V gene TRBV7-2; D is ambiguous. Trimming left V 1 base short and J 1 base short, with 7 bases between. This CDR3 comprises 14 residues. CDR1 SGHTA and CDR2 FQGNSA come from the germline V gene. The CDR3 DNA is TGTGCCAGCAGCTTAGAATTTTGGAACACTGAAGCTTTCTTT. Protein sequence: CASSLEFWNTEAFF.

The chain is built from TRBV29-1 and TRBJ2-5; D gene ambiguous. Germline V gene data show CDR1 as SQVTM and CDR2 as ANQGSEA. Between the trimmed V and J ends, which lost 4 bases and 2 bases, there was a span of 17 bases. This CDR3 has 15 amino acids. Here the CDR3 reads CSVAIGRLFQETQYF. CDR3 bases: TGCAGCGTTGCTATAGGCAGGCTTTTTCAAGAGACCCAGTACTTC.

The chain joins TRBV11-2 to TRBJ2-3; maybe TRBD2 (5 bases). There are 14 residues in the CDR3. Deletions cut 6 bases from V and 0 bases from J, with 10 bases between. From germline, CDR1 is SGHAT and CDR2 FQNNGV. CDR3 bases: TGTGCCAGCAGGGAGGCCCGCAGCACAGATACGCAGTATTTT. It encodes CASREARSTDTQYF.

This chain uses TRBV29-1 with TRBJ1-2; unclear D gene. This CDR3 contains 13 residues. The germline gives CDR1 SQVTM, CDR2 ANQGSEA. V shed 0 bases and J shed 5 bases, with 10 bases lying between them. In nucleotides, the CDR3 is TGCAGCGTTGAAGATCCCCGCGTATATGGCTACACCTTC. Translating gives CSVEDPRVYGYTF. Variable domain in full (rest from reference TRBV29-1 and TRBJ1-2): SAVISQKPSRDICQRGTSLTIQCQVDSQVTMMFWYRQQPGQSLTLIATANQGSEATYESGFVIDKFPISRPNLTFSTLTVSNMSPEDSSIYLCSVEDPRVYGYTFGSGTRLTVV.

The chain uses TRBV3-1 and TRBJ2-7; weak D call: TRBD2 (5 bases). From germline, CDR1 is LGHDT and CDR2 YNNKEL (reference sequence). V was shortened by 5 bases and J by 6 bases, with 14 bases between the two germline ends. CDR3 size: 13 residues. In nucleotides, the CDR3 is TGTGCCAGCAGCGGAAACCGACGGGGCGAGCAGTACTTC. Translation gives CASSGNRRGEQYF.

The V and J genes are TRBV5-5 and TRBJ2-7; TRBD1 matches at 9 bases. The germline V gene has CDR1 SGHKS and CDR2 YYEKEE (reference sequence). The junction had 17 bases not matched to a gene; V was cut back by 4 bases and J by 12 bases. This CDR3 contains 15 residues. The CDR3 loop is CASSRNAGTGPEGYF. For the CDR3, the DNA is TGTGCCAGCAGCAGGAATGCCGGGACAGGGCCCGAAGGGTACTTC. Using reference TRBV5-5 and TRBJ2-7 for the parts outside the CDR3, the full variable domain is DAGVTQSPTHLIKTRGQQVTLRCSPISGHKSVSWYQQVLGQGPQFIFQYYEKEERGRGNFPDRFSARQFPNYSSELNVNALLLGDSALYLCASSRNAGTGPEGYFGPGTRLTVT.

Many counts were recorded for this clonotype. This rearrangement joins TRBV2 to TRBJ2-7; D call uncertain. The germline V gene has CDR1 SNHLY and CDR2 FYNNEI. CDR3 length: 13 amino acids. V dropped 3 bases and J dropped 1 base, with 7 bases sitting between them. CDR3 nucleotide sequence: TGTGCCAGCAGTGAGCAGGAGTCCTACGAGCAGTACTTC. This gives the protein CASSEQESYEQYF. Drawing the rest from reference TRBV2 and TRBJ2-7, the complete variable domain is EPEVTQTPSHQVTQMGQEVILRCVPISNHLYFYWYRQILGQKVEFLVSFYNNEISEKSEIFDDQFSVERPDGSNFTLKIRSTKLEDSAMYFCASSEQESYEQYFGPGTRLTVT.

The chain carries TRBV6-1 and TRBJ2-3; no reliable D call. The V end was cut by 1 base, the J end by 4 bases, with 9 bases between. The germline CDR1 and CDR2 sequences are MNHNS and SASEGT. This CDR3 comprises 14 residues. The CDR3 sequence is CASSEGQESDTQYF. CDR3 in DNA: TGTGCCAGCAGTGAAGGGCAGGAATCAGATACGCAGTATTTT.

This clonotype was found many times. The chain employs TRBV7-2 and TRBJ2-3; no clear D. The germline V and J ends were trimmed by 7 bases and 2 bases, with 4 bases remaining between them. The CDR3 is 11 residues long. Germline lookup yields CDR1 SGHTA and CDR2 FQGNSA. CDR3 DNA: TGTGCCAGCACCAACACAGATACGCAGTATTTT. Its translation is CASTNTDTQYF.

This clonotype was counted a few times. The DNA of the CDR3 is TGTGCCATCAGCGGGGTCAGAAGCGAGCAGTACTTC. Amino acid sequence: CAISGVRSEQYF. This sequence joins TRBV10-3 and TRBJ2-7; D perhaps matches TRBD2 (5 bases). The germline gives CDR1 ENHRY, CDR2 SYGVKD. This CDR3 is 12 amino acids long. V was trimmed by 6 bases and J by 6 bases, leaving 12 bases between them.

This chain uses TRBV6-1 with TRBJ2-1, with D hard to call. CDR1 is MNHNS, CDR2 SASEGT, per germline. Trimming removed 3 bases at V and 2 bases at J, with 14 bases between. This CDR3 region has 16 residues. In DNA, the CDR3 is TGTGCCAGCAGTGAGACGGTCGGATCAACCTACAATGAGCAGTTCTTC. This gives the protein CASSETVGSTYNEQFF.

In nucleotides, the CDR3 is TGTGCCTGGAGTGTGAGGGGAAGGGACACCTTC. Translation gives CAWSVRGRDTF. The J gene is TRBJ1-2, the V gene TRBV30, with D perhaps matching TRBD1 (5 bases). The CDR3 is 11 amino acids. CDR1 and CDR2 (germline): GTSNPN, SVGIG (reference sequence). The ends were cut back, 0 bases at V and 12 bases at J, with 11 bases in the middle.

The genes are TRBV14 and TRBJ2-5, with 14 nucleotides matching TRBD2. V was pared by 4 bases and J by 5 bases, with 6 bases of the junction left unmatched. Germline V gives CDR1 SGHDN, CDR2 FVKESK. The CDR3 has 16 residues. This CDR3 is CASSPGTSGRLETQYF. CDR3 bases: TGTGCCAGCAGCCCGGGGACTAGCGGGAGATTGGAGACCCAGTACTTC.

The chain joins TRBV7-2 to TRBJ2-1; 7 bases map to TRBD2. V lost 0 bases to trimming and J lost 3 bases; unmatched junction nucleotides: 5. The CDR3 is 16 amino acids. The germline V gene encodes CDR1 SGHTA and CDR2 FQGNSA. The CDR3 region has the DNA TGTGCCAGCAGCTTAGCTGGGTGGGAGGGCTACAATGAGCAGTTCTTC. Protein product: CASSLAGWEGYNEQFF.

In its sample, this clonotype was seen a few times. The rearrangement joins TRBV5-1 to TRBJ1-6; 8 bases map to TRBD1. Trimming at V came to 0 bases and at J to 5 bases, leaving 1 base not matched to a gene. This CDR3 contains 15 residues. The germline V gene encodes CDR1 SGHRS and CDR2 YFSETQ. This chain's CDR3 is CASSLAGGDNSPLHF. The DNA for the CDR3 is TGCGCCAGCAGCTTGGCAGGGGGCGATAATTCACCCCTCCACTTT.